Presented here are 13 T cell receptor beta chains from one specimen sequenced in a study of blood T cell repertoires in COVID-19. Method: immunoSEQ multiplex PCR; TCRdb's copy keeps in-frame clones and lacks some. The sample shows some 40,000 clones, over 75% of them seen only once. Specimen: peripheral blood. All receptors derive from a woman aged 80 or over with acute or convalescent COVID-19.

This sequence joins TRBV5-5 and TRBJ2-2, with a tentative D call TRBD2 (5 bases). Germline V gene data show CDR1 as SGHKS and CDR2 as YYEKEE (reference sequence). The CDR3 has 17 residues. Trimming left V 2 bases short and J 0 bases short, with 14 bases between. The CDR3 reads CASSFGLAEANTGELFF. The CDR3, as DNA: TGTGCCAGCAGCTTCGGACTCGCGGAAGCGAACACCGGGGAGCTGTTTTTT.

The chain combines TRBV11-2 with TRBJ1-1; tentatively, D is TRBD1 (6 bases). V was trimmed by 5 bases and J by 11 bases, leaving 12 bases between them. The CDR3 sequence is 11 residues long. Germline CDR1 SGHAT, CDR2 FQNNGV. Here the CDR3 reads CASSPRDTAFF. CDR3 in DNA: TGTGCCAGCAGCCCCCGGGACACGGCTTTCTTT.

Here the CDR3 DNA reads TGCGCCAGCAGCCAAGTTTCGAGTGCGGGCGCTACCTACAATGAGCAGTTCTTC. Translating gives CASSQVSSAGATYNEQFF. The V gene is TRBV4-1, the J gene TRBJ2-1; TRBD2 might be the D (5 bases). Germline lookup yields CDR1 MGHRA and CDR2 YSYEKL. The CDR3 contains 18 residues. Trimming pared 1 base from V and 2 bases from J, leaving 18 bases between.

The genes are TRBV5-1 and TRBJ2-1; TRBD2 is a possible D gene (5 bases). CDR1 is SGHRS and CDR2 is YFSETQ in the germline V gene. The CDR3 spans 16 residues. The germline V and J ends were trimmed by 3 bases and 4 bases, with 17 bases remaining between them. The CDR3: CASSSGLDWGYNEQFF. Here the CDR3 DNA reads TGCGCCAGCAGCTCTGGACTCGACTGGGGATACAATGAGCAGTTCTTC.

The chain recombines TRBV30 with TRBJ2-3; 12 bases line up with TRBD1. CDR3 length: 15 amino acids. V dropped 5 bases and J dropped 4; count of bases not matched to a gene: 7. Germline loops: CDR1 GTSNPN, CDR2 SVGIG (reference sequence). The CDR3 sequence: CAWGTGTGGSDTQYF. The CDR3 bases are TGTGCCTGGGGCACCGGGACAGGGGGCTCAGATACGCAGTATTTT.

The V and J genes are TRBV2 and TRBJ2-1, with D unclear. V lost 6 bases to trimming and J lost 4 bases, with 7 bases between them. The germline V gene encodes CDR1 SNHLY and CDR2 FYNNEI. The CDR3 runs 12 residues. The CDR3 spells CASSADYNEQFF. The CDR3 DNA sequence: TGTGCCAGCAGCGCAGATTACAATGAGCAGTTCTTC. Looking up the rest from reference TRBV2 and TRBJ2-1 gives the full variable domain: EPEVTQTPSHQVTQMGQEVILRCVPISNHLYFYWYRQILGQKVEFLVSFYNNEISEKSEIFDDQFSVERPDGSNFTLKIRSTKLEDSAMYFCASSADYNEQFFGPGTRLTVL.

This sequence joins TRBV12-3 or TRBV12-4 and TRBJ2-5, with D perhaps TRBD2 (6 bases). Deletions cut 3 bases from V and 4 bases from J, with 9 bases between. The CDR3 has 13 amino acids. This CDR3 reads CASSFVLAETQYF. The CDR3 DNA reads as TGTGCCAGCAGTTTTGTACTAGCAGAGACCCAGTACTTC.

The rearrangement links TRBV25-1 to TRBJ1-1; possible D gene TRBD1, 5 bases. Germline CDR1 is MGHDK and CDR2 is SYGVNS. The V gene lost 5 bases and the J gene lost 2 bases, with 12 bases spanning the gap. The CDR3 extends over 14 amino acids. The CDR3 nucleotides read TGTGCCAGCAGTAAACAGGACATAAACACTGAAGCTTTCTTT. Translation: CASSKQDINTEAFF.

The rearrangement uses TRBV5-5 and TRBJ2-5, with 7 nucleotides matching TRBD1. Germline CDR1 is SGHKS and CDR2 is YYEKEE (reference sequence). This CDR3 has 16 amino acids. The V and J ends lost 1 base and 5 bases, in that order; junction bases with no gene match: 11. CDR3 sequence (DNA): TGTGCCAGCAGCTTGACCGACAGGGCCACCTGGGAGACCCAGTACTTC. Protein: CASSLTDRATWETQYF.

The chain recombines TRBV6-5 with TRBJ1-5, with 12 bases that match TRBD1. Trimming removed 8 bases from V and 6 bases from J; junction bases left unmatched: 8. Germline CDR1 MNHEY, CDR2 SVGAGI. The CDR3 contains 15 residues. This chain's CDR3 is CASRPGTGGSQPQHF. In nucleotides, the CDR3 is TGTGCCAGCCGTCCCGGGACAGGGGGCAGTCAGCCCCAGCATTTT.

The chain links TRBV15 to TRBJ2-1, with unresolved D. The CDR3 is 16 residues long. The V and J ends lost 0 bases and 6 bases respectively, with 15 bases between them. Looked up from germline, CDR1 is LNHNV and CDR2 is YYDKDF (reference sequence). CDR3 in DNA: TGTGCCACCAGCAGAGATAAAGCACGAGCGTCCAATGAGCAGTTCTTC. It translates to CATSRDKARASNEQFF.

This clone appeared once. The V call is TRBV5-1, the J call TRBJ2-2; D remains ambiguous. This CDR3 comprises 11 residues. Germline values: CDR1 SGHRS, CDR2 YFSETQ. The V end was cut by 6 bases, the J end by 6 bases, with 6 bases between. The CDR3 spells CASTASGELFF. Here the CDR3 DNA reads TGCGCCAGCACAGCGTCCGGGGAGCTGTTTTTT.

This rearrangement joins TRBV2 to TRBJ1-1; 9 bases align to TRBD1. CDR3 length: 14 amino acids. Per the germline V gene, CDR1 is SNHLY and CDR2 is FYNNEI. V was pared by 8 bases and J by 4 bases, with 8 bases of the junction left unmatched. Here the CDR3 DNA reads TGTGCCAGCCGGGACAGGGTTGGTGGCACTGAAGCTTTCTTT. Protein product: CASRDRVGGTEAFF.